The T cell receptor beta chain described here comes from a study of T cell responses to AZD1222 COVID-19 vaccine (dated by TCRdb to about 2021). Study-level background: Because spike-specific TCR depth and breadth did not differ between the two schedules, AZD1222 recipients who got a second dose at roughly 4 weeks were pooled with those who got a second dose at roughly 12 weeks. A total of over 230 trial participants underwent TCR sequencing, of whom about 200 had received two doses of AZD1222 and about 26 had received two doses of the MenACWY control vaccine. Trial participants were enrolled by age into 18-55, 56-69 and 70-plus year subgroups, with about 150, 28 and 57 TCR-sequenced participants respectively.

The study at large found these results: The 56-69-year group was small, and its depth increase did not reach significance, likely because of low power. After two AZD1222 doses, both the breadth and the depth of spike-specific TCRs were significantly higher than at day 0 and than in MenACWY recipients. Conclusions about previously exposed vaccinees were limited because only six AZD1222 recipients were SARS-CoV-2 seropositive at baseline. Reportedly, close to half of the unique spike-specific TCRs recognized epitopes lying outside the regions that are mutated in the B.1.351 and B.1.1.7 variants. Most participants were white British and females outnumbered males, and the authors suggested that clonal diversity may have been underestimated. Vaccine-associated CD4 TCRs spanned the whole spike protein, with dominant responses in regions 160-218 and 743-854. Because no samples from the day 14 peak response were available, repertoires could be characterized only after the peak T cell response.

Remarks on this clone: This receptor's antigen is unknown. Base-call qualities are not available, and no considerably larger clone is one nucleotide away.

The CDR3 regions of human TCRbeta chains were analyzed by immunosequencing. The paper's processing steps were these. TCRs in the repertoires were compared against a reference library of SARS-CoV-2-specific TCRs that had been generated with the MIRA antigen-specificity platform. Breadth was defined as the fraction of unique TCRs that were SARS-CoV-2-associated, and depth was defined as the fraction of total T cells that were SARS-CoV-2-associated. Using the MIRA data, each spike-specific TCR was assigned both to the spike region to which the TCR was reactive and to a CD4 or CD8 class. Log10-transformed breadth and depth values were compared by one-way ANOVA with Sidak's multiple comparisons tests. TCRdb took over this immuneACCESS table, retaining in-frame rearrangements with V and J assigned. Such tables are incomplete; in checked studies, under half of the missing clones stem from an unresolved V gene, and the remainder is unexplained. The DNA gave D and trimming, while V, J and clone size come from that table. Here the sample has around 130,000 clones; roughly nine tenths occur a single time. The ten largest clonotypes hold 5% to 6.5% of the sample.

The junction shows trimming of 5 bases on V and 5 bases on J, and the gene matches do not reach 8 bases of it. The CDR3, cysteine through phenylalanine, is 15 amino acids long. The kept DNA is CDR3 alone, 45 bases in frame from the first base. In the germline V gene, CDR1 corresponds to MNHEY and CDR2 to SVGAGI. According to the study, the label for this sample's time point signals: baseline before first vaccination. Vaccinee samples were obtained from the UK trials COV001 and COV002, which included a single-blind randomized controlled phase 2/3 trial of AZD1222 (ChAdOx1 nCoV-19) in healthy adults. Trial participant PBMC samples were collected at day 0 and day 28 after the second dose for TCRbeta chain sequencing.

The TCR comes from an adult in good health. This sequence uses TRBV6-5 and TRBJ2-5; 10 junctional bases match TRBD1. The material sequenced was peripheral blood, taken on day 0 of AZD1222 vaccination. The CDR3 has the sequence CASSTGTGVLETQYF. The sequence in DNA is TGTGCCAGCAGTACCGGGACAGGGGTTCTGGAGACCCAGTACTTC.